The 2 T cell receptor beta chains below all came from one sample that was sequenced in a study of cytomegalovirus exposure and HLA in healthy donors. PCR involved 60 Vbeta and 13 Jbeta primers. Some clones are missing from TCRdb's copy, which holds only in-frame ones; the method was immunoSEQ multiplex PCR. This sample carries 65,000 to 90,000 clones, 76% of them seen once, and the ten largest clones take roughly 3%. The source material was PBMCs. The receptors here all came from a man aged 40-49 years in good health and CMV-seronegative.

The CDR3 sequence is CASTIGREGNTIYF. In DNA form, the CDR3 reads TGTGCCAGCACCATCGGCAGGGAGGGGAACACCATATATTTT. The chain carries TRBV5-4 and TRBJ1-3; weak D call: TRBD1 (5 bases). V dropped 6 bases and J dropped 7 bases, with 17 bases sitting between them. The CDR3 is made up of 14 amino acids. Germline CDR1 is SGHNT and CDR2 is YYREEE (reference sequence).

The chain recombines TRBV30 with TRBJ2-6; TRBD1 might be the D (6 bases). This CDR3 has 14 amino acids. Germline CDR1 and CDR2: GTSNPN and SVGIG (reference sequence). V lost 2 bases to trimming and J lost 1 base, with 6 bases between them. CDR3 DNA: TGTGCCTGGAGTCAGGGGTCTGGGGCCAACGTCCTGACTTTC. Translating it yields CAWSQGSGANVLTF.